Listed below are T cell receptor beta chains from one sample, sequenced in a study of neurological immune-mediated disorders. TCRdb ran MiXCR on the 5' RACE reads and lists one entry per CDR3 protein. The sample holds 93,000 or so distinct CDR3 sequences, about a tenth seen once. Sequencing was performed on PBMCs. These TCRs come from a female donor with HTLV-1-associated myelopathy (HAM/TSP). CDR3s include the opening cysteine and the closing phenylalanine or tryptophan. A D gene is named only where the DNA matches it firmly. Size is stated for part of the rows, as once, few or many counts, or as a class when the clone is expanded.

j_call	clone_size	v_call	cdr3_length	d_call	cdr3_nt	cdr3_aa
TRBJ2-5	many	TRBV6-5	12	TRBD1	TGTGCCAGCAGTTCAGGGGGAGAGACCCAGTACTTC	CASSSGGETQYF
TRBJ2-1	many	TRBV29-1	13	TRBD1	TGCAGCGTTTTCCAAGGACAGGCTATAGGGCAGTTCTTC	CSVFQGQAIGQFF
TRBJ2-5	many	TRBV11-2	14	TRBD2	TGTGCCAGCAGCTTAGCACTAGCGTATGGTCAAAAGTACTTC	CASSLALAYGQKYF
TRBJ2-7	many	TRBV11-2	14	-	TGTGCCAGCAGCCACACAGGGAGGCCCTACGAGCAGTACTTC	CASSHTGRPYEQYF
TRBJ2-5	many	TRBV29-1	17	TRBD2	TGCAGCGTTGAAGACGGGGGATCCGGGGGGGCTCTTGAGACCCAGTACTTC	CSVEDGGSGGALETQYF
TRBJ1-2	many	TRBV12-3/TRBV12-4	14	-	TGTGCCAGCAGTTTACGGACAATTACTAGCGGCTACACCTTC	CASSLRTITSGYTF
TRBJ2-3	-	TRBV29-1	15	TRBD1	TGCAGCGTTGTGGTCAGGGGGTCGGTCACAGATACGCAGTATTTT	CSVVVRGSVTDTQYF
TRBJ2-1	many	TRBV6-6	15	TRBD1	TGTGCCAGCAGTTACTCAGGACAGGGTTGGAATGAGCAGTTCTTC	CASSYSGQGWNEQFF
TRBJ2-7	many	TRBV5-1	15	-	TGCGCCAGCAGCGGGAAACAGGGAGGCTCCTACGAGCAGTACTTC	CASSGKQGGSYEQYF
TRBJ2-5	many	TRBV5-1	14	TRBD1	TGCGCCAGCAGCTTGGAGGGACAGGGAGAGACCCAGTACTTC	CASSLEGQGETQYF
TRBJ2-7	few	TRBV5-1	12	-	TGCGCCAGCAGCGTGGAAGGGGTCGAGCAGTACTTC	CASSVEGVEQYF
TRBJ2-7	few	TRBV25-1	15	-	TGTGCCAGCAGTGAATTGAAGACTGACTTGGACGAGCAGTACTTC	CASSELKTDLDEQYF
TRBJ1-6	many	TRBV7-2	14	-	TGTGCCAGCAGCTTAATGTCCGGGAGTTCACCCCTCCACTTT	CASSLMSGSSPLHF
TRBJ1-2	many	TRBV6-2/TRBV6-3	16	-	TGTGCCAGCAGTTCCCGGGTAATGAATCCTAACTATGGCTACACCTTC	CASSSRVMNPNYGYTF
TRBJ2-7	many	TRBV9	14	-	TGTGCCAGCAGCGCCTCCGGGATAACGGGCGAGCAGTACTTC	CASSASGITGEQYF
TRBJ1-1	-	TRBV6-5	16	-	TGTGCCAGCAGTTACTCAACCGGGACGGTGAACACTGAAGCTTTCTTT	CASSYSTGTVNTEAFF
TRBJ2-3	many	TRBV7-9	15	-	TGTGCCAGCAGCTTCAGGGTAGGAGGCACAGATACGCAGTATTTT	CASSFRVGGTDTQYF
TRBJ2-3	many	TRBV24-1	16	TRBD2	TGTGCCACCAGTGCCCAAGGAGCGGGGGACACAGATACGCAGTATTTT	CATSAQGAGDTDTQYF
TRBJ1-1	many	TRBV20-1	15	-	TGCAGTGTTCTCACGTACCGCAGGGGAGAAACTGAAGCTTTCTTT	CSVLTYRRGETEAFF
TRBJ2-7	many	TRBV7-9	12	-	TGTGCCAGCAGTTTGGACGAGCTGGCGCAGTACTTC	CASSLDELAQYF
TRBJ1-5	-	TRBV20-1	13	-	TGCAGTGCTAGAGTGTCGGTACGGCAGCCCAAGCATTTT	CSARVSVRQPKHF
TRBJ2-7	many	TRBV15	16	TRBD2	TGTGCTACCAGCAGAGGCGGGAGGGGACGGACCTACGAGCAGTACTTC	CATSRGGRGRTYEQYF
TRBJ2-7	many	TRBV10-3	13	TRBD1	TGTGCCGTCACTCCGGGACAGGGCAGCGAGCAGTACTTC	CAVTPGQGSEQYF
TRBJ2-7	many	TRBV9	16	TRBD2	TGTGCCAGCAGCGTATTCGGTAGCGGGTCCCCCTACGAGCAGTACTTC	CASSVFGSGSPYEQYF
TRBJ2-7	-	TRBV3-1	13	-	TGTGCCAGCAGCCAACGTGGCGCCTACGAGCAGTACTTC	CASSQRGAYEQYF
TRBJ1-1	many	TRBV7-3	14	-	TGTGCCAGCAGTTTAGGGGGGGGCGAGACTGAAGCTTTCTTT	CASSLGGGETEAFF
TRBJ2-2	many	TRBV6-4	14	-	TGTGCCAGCTCAGCCCAGCCGAACACCGGGGAGCTGTTTTTT	CASSAQPNTGELFF
TRBJ2-4	few	TRBV4-1	14	-	TGCGCCAGCAGCCAAGAGGGGGGTAGGGACATTCAGTACTTC	CASSQEGGRDIQYF
TRBJ2-1	many	TRBV5-1	13	-	TGCGCCAGCGGGGAGGTTGTACGCGATGAGCAGTTCTTC	CASGEVVRDEQFF
TRBJ2-3	-	TRBV27	15	-	TGTGCCAGCGGCCCTTTTGGGGCGGGCACAGATACGCAGTATTTT	CASGPFGAGTDTQYF
TRBJ1-1	many	TRBV6-1	12	-	TGTGCCACCCGGGACCCAGGGGCTGAAGCTTTCTTT	CATRDPGAEAFF
TRBJ2-1	few	TRBV5-6	13	-	TGTGCCAGCAGCCCTCGCGGCGGGGGCTCGAAGTTCTTC	CASSPRGGGSKFF
TRBJ1-5	few	TRBV5-1	15	-	TGCGCCAGCAGCCGAGAGGCGGGCAGGAATCAGCCCCAGCATTTT	CASSREAGRNQPQHF
TRBJ2-3	many	TRBV20-1	12	-	TGCAGTGCTGGACAGTTGCAGAGTACGCAGTATTTT	CSAGQLQSTQYF
TRBJ2-7	many	TRBV11-3	13	-	TGTGCCAGCAGCTACAGCTCGGAGACCGAGCAGTACTTC	CASSYSSETEQYF
TRBJ2-1	many	TRBV6-5	17	-	TGTGCCAGCAGTTACACCTCCCAAGGGAATCGCTACAATGAGCAGTTCTTC	CASSYTSQGNRYNEQFF